This T cell receptor (beta chain) was sequenced for a study of T cells after yellow fever vaccination. Broader study findings: Across the CD4 and CD8 compartments, a small share of clonotypes was present in both.

Germline lookup yields CDR1 SEHNR and CDR2 FQNEAQ (reference sequence). The CDR3 runs 9 residues. V was cut by 11 bases and J by 6 bases, with 7 bases left in between. This clonotype appeared a few times. No antigen is known for it. TCRdb independently ran MiXCR on the 5' RACE reads; one entry per CDR3 protein. The table has around 310,000 distinct CDR3 sequences, approximately 4.5% seen once; the top ten hold 15% to 20%. The V gene is TRBV7-9, the J gene TRBJ1-1, with a tentative D call TRBD1 (5 bases). This clonotype was obtained from a young man who received the YFV17D yellow fever vaccine. The sample in question was PBMCs, obtained 15 days after the yellow fever booster vaccination. This CDR3 is CAGAPEAFF. The CDR3 DNA sequence: TGTGCCGGGGCCCCTGAAGCTTTCTTT.